This T cell receptor beta chain was sequenced in a study of shared clonotypes between healthy human individuals. Trimming pared 2 bases from V and 7 bases from J, leaving 15 bases between. CDR1 and CDR2 from the germline V gene are MNHEY and SMNVEV (reference sequence). CDR3 length: 15 amino acids. This table comes from immunoSEQ multiplex PCR, and its TCRdb copy is limited to in-frame clones, with some not included. The sample consists of 450,000 to 700,000 clones, roughly 95% of them appearing once. CD45RO-negative, CCR7-positively selected cells formed the naive CD8 fraction, excluding terminally differentiated effector memory CD45RA+ cells.

The rearrangement links TRBV27 to TRBJ1-5; no reliable D call. The sequenced sample was naive CD8+ T cells sorted from blood. The TCR originated in a woman in her thirties in good health. This chain's CDR3 is CASSLRGGLRQPQHF. CDR3 nucleotides: TGTGCCAGCAGTTTAAGAGGAGGGCTAAGGCAGCCCCAGCATTTT.